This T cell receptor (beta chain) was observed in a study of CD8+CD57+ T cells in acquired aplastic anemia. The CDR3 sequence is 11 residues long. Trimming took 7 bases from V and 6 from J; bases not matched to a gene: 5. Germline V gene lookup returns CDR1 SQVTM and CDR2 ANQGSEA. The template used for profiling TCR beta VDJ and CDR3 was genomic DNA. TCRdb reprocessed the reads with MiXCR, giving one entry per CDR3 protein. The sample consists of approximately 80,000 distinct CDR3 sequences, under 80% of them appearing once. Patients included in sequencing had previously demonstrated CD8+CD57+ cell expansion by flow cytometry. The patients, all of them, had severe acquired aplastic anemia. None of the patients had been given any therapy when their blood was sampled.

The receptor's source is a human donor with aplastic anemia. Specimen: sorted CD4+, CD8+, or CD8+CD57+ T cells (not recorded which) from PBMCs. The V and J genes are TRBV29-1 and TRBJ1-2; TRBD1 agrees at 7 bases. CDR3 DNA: TGCAGCGGAAGGACAGGACATGGCTACACCTTC. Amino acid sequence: CSGRTGHGYTF.